This TCR beta chain comes out of a study of shared clonotypes between healthy human individuals. J was trimmed by 4 bases and V by 4 bases; bases with no gene match: 7. The V gene's germline CDR1 is SEHNR and CDR2 FQNEAQ (reference sequence). The CDR3 runs 17 residues. General observations from the study: Several donors shared approximately 5% of their naive CD4 clonotypes.

Each donor was a Caucasian adult residing in Nashville, Tennessee. Notes on this clone: Its antigen is unidentified.

For each subset, genomic DNA was distributed in equal portions over several immunoSEQ plates. Only in-frame clones appear in the TCRdb table, and some are missing; sequencing was by immunoSEQ multiplex PCR. Found here are some 200,000 clones, 66% of them singletons; the top ten hold roughly 10%. The chain couples TRBV7-9 to TRBJ2-2; TRBD2 matches at 12 bases. The TCR was taken from a man aged 25-40 years in good health. What was sequenced was memory CD4+ T cells sorted from blood. Specified subset: CD45RA-negative fraction. CDR3 region: CASSYQTSGSGTGELFF. In DNA form, the CDR3 reads TGTGCCAGCAGCTACCAGACTAGCGGGAGCGGCACCGGGGAGCTGTTTTTT.